A single sample gave rise to the 26 T cell receptor beta chains below, sequenced in a study of neurological immune-mediated disorders. TCRdb re-derived calls from the 5' RACE reads in MiXCR, one entry per CDR3 protein. Here the sample spans fewer than 55,000 distinct CDR3 sequences, about 6.3% being singletons. Sequenced: CD4+ T cells from blood. All receptors derive from a woman aged 40-49 years in good health.

This clonotype appeared many times. CDR3 nucleotides: TGTGCCAGCTCACCACCGGCCAGGAGCACAGATACGCAGTATTTT. It specifies CASSPPARSTDTQYF. The rearrangement joins TRBV18 to TRBJ2-3; D gene uncertain. The germline V gene has CDR1 KGHSH and CDR2 LQKENI. V gave up 0 bases and J gave up 0 bases, with 7 bases separating them. The CDR3 is 15 amino acids.

This clonotype was recorded at least ten times. The chain employs TRBV29-1 and TRBJ2-1; 9 positions match TRBD1. The V and J ends lost 8 bases and 9 bases, in that order; junction bases with no gene match: 14. Germline CDR1 and CDR2: SQVTM and ANQGSEA. The CDR3 contains 14 residues. The CDR3 DNA sequence: TGCAGCACATTTCCGGGACAGGGTACGCGTGAGCAGTTCTTC. This translates into CSTFPGQGTREQFF.

This clonotype has ten or more counts. This sequence joins TRBV4-2 and TRBJ2-7, with D possibly matching TRBD1 (5 bases). Germline loops: CDR1 LGHNA, CDR2 YNFKEQ. This CDR3 has 15 amino acids. Trimming took 1 base from V and 3 from J, leaving 13 bases between them. CDR3 sequence reads: CASSQGAQVDYEQYF. The CDR3, as DNA: TGTGCCAGCAGCCAAGGTGCACAGGTAGACTACGAGCAGTACTTC.

This clonotype was seen many times. The chain has TRBV20-1 and TRBJ2-5, with 14 bases fitting TRBD2. The CDR3 consists of 17 residues. Germline CDR1 reads DFQATT; CDR2 reads SNEGSKA (reference sequence). V trimming: 3 bases; J trimming: 5 bases; junction bases outside the gene matches: 11. CDR3 nucleotides: TGCAGTGCTAGTGGATCTGGGACTAGCGGGAGTGTGGAGACCCAGTACTTC. Translating it yields CSASGSGTSGSVETQYF.

This clonotype was observed many times. This chain joins TRBV20-1 and TRBJ1-1; possibly TRBD1 for D (5 bases). V was trimmed by 6 bases and J by 5 bases, leaving 22 bases between them. This CDR3 is built from 15 residues. Germline CDR1 is DFQATT and CDR2 is SNEGSKA (reference sequence). The CDR3 DNA follows: TGCAGTGCCACCCCCCGGGCCGGGGCCTGGACTGAAGCTTTCTTT. Residues: CSATPRAGAWTEAFF.

This clonotype was detected many times. The chain uses TRBV11-2 and TRBJ2-1; 7 bases map to TRBD1. The CDR3 runs to 16 residues. Germline assignment: CDR1 SGHAT and CDR2 FQNNGV. With 1 base clipped from V and 4 bases from J, the junction kept 7 bases outside the gene matches. The CDR3 nucleotides are TGTGCCAGCAGCTTAGGGTCCGGGACAGAATACAATGAGCAGTTCTTC. It translates to CASSLGSGTEYNEQFF.

This clonotype has ten or more counts. The chain joins TRBV10-3 to TRBJ2-2, with D unclear. This CDR3 has 14 residues. The germline V gene has CDR1 ENHRY and CDR2 SYGVKD. V was pared by 4 bases and J by 5 bases, with 11 bases between. The CDR3 loop is CAISGLDVTGELFF. The CDR3 nucleotides are TGTGCCATCAGTGGGTTGGACGTAACCGGGGAGCTGTTTTTT.

This clonotype was found a few times. The rearrangement uses TRBV30 and TRBJ1-5; tentatively, D is TRBD1 (5 bases). Germline assignment: CDR1 GTSNPN and CDR2 SVGIG (reference sequence). Trimming stripped 4 bases from V and 5 bases from J, with 12 bases between. The CDR3 sequence is 13 residues long. The chain's CDR3 is CAWTDQGHQPQHF. The CDR3 coding sequence is TGTGCCTGGACGGACCAGGGTCATCAGCCCCAGCATTTT.

This clonotype showed up many times. This chain links TRBV7-3 with TRBJ2-5, with TRBD1 identical over 7 bases. Germline V gives CDR1 SGHTA, CDR2 FQGTGA. The CDR3 runs 12 residues. The V segment lost 4 bases and the J segment 7 bases; nucleotides outside the gene matches: 3. The CDR3 nucleotides are TGTGCCAGCAGCTCCCGGACAGGGACCCAGTACTTC. It translates to CASSSRTGTQYF.

Ten or more counts support this clonotype. V usage is TRBV7-6 and J usage is TRBJ2-1; D might be TRBD2 (5 bases). CDR3 size: 16 residues. Deletions cut 3 bases from V and 6 bases from J, with 18 bases between. The germline V gene has CDR1 SGHVS and CDR2 FNYEAQ. CDR3: CASSFGGPRYPNEQFF. CDR3 bases: TGTGCCAGCAGCTTTGGCGGGCCCCGCTACCCCAATGAGCAGTTCTTC.

This clonotype showed up many times. This sequence joins TRBV20-1 and TRBJ2-1; 13 bases match TRBD2. Looked up from germline, CDR1 is DFQATT and CDR2 is SNEGSKA (reference sequence). Trimming cost V 1 base and J 4 bases; bases outside gene matches: 7. This CDR3 contains 17 residues. DNA for the CDR3: TGCAGTGCTAGAGTTACTAGCGGGAGGGAAACGTACAATGAGCAGTTCTTC. This codes for CSARVTSGRETYNEQFF.

This clonotype was picked up many times. This chain uses TRBV7-2 with TRBJ1-5; a weak D match, TRBD1 (6 bases). The CDR3 has 15 residues. With 2 bases removed from V and 4 bases from J, the gap between germline ends came to 12 bases. Germline CDR1 SGHTA, CDR2 FQGNSA. The CDR3 region is CASSLSRGQNQPQHF. CDR3 coding DNA: TGTGCCAGCAGCTTATCCAGGGGCCAAAATCAGCCCCAGCATTTT.

The chain combines TRBV18 with TRBJ2-5, with D perhaps given as TRBD1 or TRBD2 (5 bases each). This CDR3 is 15 amino acids long. In germline, CDR1 is KGHSH, CDR2 LQKENI. V shed 3 bases and J shed 1 base, with 12 bases lying between them. The CDR3 bases are TGTGCCAGCTCACCGTTCGGGGCCTCCCAAGAGACCCAGTACTTC. This codes for CASSPFGASQETQYF. The complete variable domain, with remaining parts taken from reference TRBV18 and TRBJ2-5, reads NAGVMQNPRHLVRRRGQEARLRCSPMKGHSHVYWYRQLPEEGLKFMVYLQKENIIDESGMPKERFSAEFPKEGPSILRIQQVVRGDSAAYFCASSPFGASQETQYFGPGTRLLVL.

This clonotype was seen at least ten times. V usage is TRBV18 and J usage is TRBJ2-7; D remains unclear. This CDR3 has 14 amino acids. The V end lost 3 bases, the J end lost 6 bases, and 15 bases lay between the germline ends. CDR1 is KGHSH and CDR2 is LQKENI in the germline V gene. CDR3 nucleotide sequence: TGTGCCAGCTCACCGCTTTTGGAGAGCAGCGAGCAGTACTTC. This gives the protein CASSPLLESSEQYF.

This clonotype was detected many times. The rearrangement joins TRBV5-1 to TRBJ2-1; D not certain. With 4 bases removed from V and 5 bases from J, the gap between germline ends came to 4 bases. This CDR3 region has 11 residues. Germline V gene sequence: CDR1 SGHRS, CDR2 YFSETQ. The CDR3, as DNA: TGCGCCAGCAGCCAGGACAATGAGCAGTTCTTC. Translating gives CASSQDNEQFF.

This clonotype has ten or more counts. This chain connects TRBV12-3 or TRBV12-4 to TRBJ1-4, with D perhaps TRBD1 (5 bases). The ends were cut back, 4 bases at V and 8 bases at J, with 11 bases in the middle. The CDR3 spans 13 residues. In DNA, the CDR3 is TGTGCCAGCAGTTCAGGACACGGCGAAAAACTGTTTTTT. Translated, it gives CASSSGHGEKLFF.

This clonotype was seen many times. V usage is TRBV7-2 and J usage is TRBJ2-1; TRBD2 aligns across 11 bases. CDR3 length: 11 residues. Germline CDR1 is SGHTA and CDR2 is FQGNSA. CDR3 residues: CSSGRFNEQFF. CDR3 bases: TGTTCTAGCGGGAGGTTCAATGAGCAGTTCTTC.

This clonotype was seen repeatedly, ten times or more. Here the CDR3 reads CASRASGSLRELFF. CDR3 DNA: TGTGCCAGCCGGGCTAGCGGGAGTTTGAGGGAGCTGTTTTTT. The chain links TRBV6-2 or TRBV6-3 to TRBJ2-2; 10 bases match TRBD2. The CDR3 totals 14 residues. Germline values: CDR1 MNHEY, CDR2 SVGEGT. V lost 8 bases and J lost 9; bases outside the gene matches: 9.

The sample holds many counts of this clonotype. The chain couples TRBV20-1 to TRBJ2-1; 7 nucleotides align to TRBD2. The germline CDR1 and CDR2 sequences are DFQATT and SNEGSKA (reference sequence). The length of the CDR3 is 13 residues. Trimming at V came to 6 bases and at J to 3 bases, leaving 5 bases not matched to a gene. CDR3 nucleotides: TGCAGTGCCCAGACTAGCCTCTACAATGAGCAGTTCTTC. Translating it yields CSAQTSLYNEQFF.

This clonotype has ten or more counts. The V call is TRBV7-2, the J call TRBJ2-1, with no clear D. The V gene lost 0 bases and the J gene lost 9 bases, with 24 bases spanning the gap. CDR3 length equals 18 residues. CDR1 is SGHTA, CDR2 FQGNSA, per germline. CDR3 nucleotide sequence: TGTGCCAGCAGCTTAGCTGTGAGTAGTGGCCCAGTAACTGGTGAGCAGTTCTTC. Its protein product is CASSLAVSSGPVTGEQFF.

The genes are TRBV19 and TRBJ2-5, with 7 bases fitting TRBD1. CDR3 length: 15 amino acids. V dropped 2 bases and J dropped 2; count of bases not matched to a gene: 5. From germline, CDR1 is LNHDA and CDR2 SQIVND (reference sequence). CDR3 sequence: CASSITPGQQETQYF. The CDR3 DNA reads TGTGCCAGTAGTATAACGCCGGGACAGCAAGAGACCCAGTACTTC.

At least ten counts were recorded for this clonotype. CDR3 DNA sequence: TGTGCCAGCAGTGACGCTCGGCGCACAGATACGCAGTATTTT. Its translation: CASSDARRTDTQYF. V and J are TRBV2 and TRBJ2-3; D unclear. Per germline, CDR1 SNHLY and CDR2 FYNNEI. The CDR3 is made up of 14 amino acids. V lost 3 bases, J lost 1 base, and 8 bases lay in between. Combining the CDR3 with reference TRBV2 and TRBJ2-3 gives the whole variable domain EPEVTQTPSHQVTQMGQEVILRCVPISNHLYFYWYRQILGQKVEFLVSFYNNEISEKSEIFDDQFSVERPDGSNFTLKIRSTKLEDSAMYFCASSDARRTDTQYFGPGTRLTVL.

CDR3 sequence: CASSFALAGGAGEQYF. CDR3 DNA: TGTGCCAGCAGTTTCGCGCTAGCGGGAGGGGCGGGGGAGCAGTACTTC. This chain connects TRBV27 to TRBJ2-7, with 12 bases fitting TRBD2. CDR1 and CDR2 from the germline V gene are MNHEY and SMNVEV (reference sequence). The ends lost 3 bases at V and 7 bases at J; junction bases unmatched: 10. The CDR3 extends over 16 amino acids.

This clonotype was seen many times. The V gene is TRBV28, the J gene TRBJ2-5; no definite D call. V lost 6 bases, J lost 7 bases, and 9 bases lay in between. Germline V lookup: CDR1 MDHEN, CDR2 SYDVKM. The CDR3 covers 11 residues. The CDR3, as DNA: TGTGCCAGCAGATTGAGTGGGACCCAGTACTTC. Translated, it gives CASRLSGTQYF.

This clonotype has at least ten counts. This rearrangement joins TRBV3-1 to TRBJ2-1; 9 positions match TRBD1. V trimming: 7 bases; J trimming: 1 base; junction bases outside the gene matches: 8. Germline CDR1 LGHDT, CDR2 YNNKEL (reference sequence). This CDR3 region has 16 residues. The CDR3 DNA reads TGTGCCAGCACCCTAGGGGGGACAGGGTCCTACAATGAGCAGTTCTTC. Its translation: CASTLGGTGSYNEQFF.

This clonotype has ten or more counts. This sequence joins TRBV6-5 and TRBJ2-7; D gene unclear. V gave up 7 bases and J gave up 0 bases, with 10 bases separating them. The CDR3 is 13 amino acids. CDR1 is MNHEY and CDR2 is SVGAGI in the germline V gene. CDR3 region: CASKLGPSYEQYF. CDR3 sequence (DNA): TGTGCCAGCAAGTTAGGGCCCTCCTACGAGCAGTACTTC.